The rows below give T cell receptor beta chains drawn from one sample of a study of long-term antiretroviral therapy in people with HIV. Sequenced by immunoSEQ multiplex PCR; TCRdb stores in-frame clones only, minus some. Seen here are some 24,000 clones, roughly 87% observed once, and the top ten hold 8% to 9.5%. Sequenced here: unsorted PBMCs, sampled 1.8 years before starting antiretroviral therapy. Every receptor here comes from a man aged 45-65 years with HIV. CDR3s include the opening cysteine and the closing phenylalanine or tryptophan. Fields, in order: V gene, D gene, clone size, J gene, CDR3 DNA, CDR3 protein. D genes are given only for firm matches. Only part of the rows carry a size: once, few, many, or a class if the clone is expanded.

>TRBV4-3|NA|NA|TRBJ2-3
TGCGCCAGCAGCCAAGTGGGTTGGGAGGAGATCACAGATACGCAGTATTTT
CASSQVGWEEITDTQYF
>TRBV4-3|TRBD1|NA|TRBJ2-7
TGCGCCAGCAGCCAAGACGGGACAGGGCGAGAGCAGTACTTC
CASSQDGTGREQYF
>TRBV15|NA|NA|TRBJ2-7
TGTGCCACCAGCAGAGAAGTAATAGGAGAGCAGTACTTC
CATSREVIGEQYF
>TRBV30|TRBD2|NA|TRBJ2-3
TGTGCCTGTCACGCCCGGACTAGCGGGGGGGGGTATAGCACAGATACGCAGTATTTT
CACHARTSGGGYSTDTQYF
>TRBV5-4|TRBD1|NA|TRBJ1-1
TGTGCCAGCAGCTACCTTGGGACAGGGAACACTGAAGCTTTCTTT
CASSYLGTGNTEAFF
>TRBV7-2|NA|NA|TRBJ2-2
TGTGCCAGCAGCTTGTGGGAGACCGGGGAGCTGTTTTTT
CASSLWETGELFF
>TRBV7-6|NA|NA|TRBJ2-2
TGTGCCAGCAGCTTAGCGGGGCGGAGCACCGGGGAGCTGTTTTTT
CASSLAGRSTGELFF
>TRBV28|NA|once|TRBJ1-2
TGTGCCAGCAGGCCCCGAGGGGAGGGATTTAACTATGGCTACACCTTC
CASRPRGEGFNYGYTF
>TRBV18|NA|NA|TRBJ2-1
TGTGCCAGCTCACCTAATTCGGGGACCTACAATGAGCAGTTCTTC
CASSPNSGTYNEQFF
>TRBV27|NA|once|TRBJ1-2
TGTGCCAGCAGTTCGCTGCGACAGGACGGCTACACCTTC
CASSSLRQDGYTF
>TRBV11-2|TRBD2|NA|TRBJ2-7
TGTGCCAGCAGCTTAAGGCTAGCGGGGCCCTACGAGCAGTACTTC
CASSLRLAGPYEQYF
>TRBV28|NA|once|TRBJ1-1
TGTGCCAGCAGTTTTTCGGGTGCCGTAGCTTTCTTT
CASSFSGAVAFF
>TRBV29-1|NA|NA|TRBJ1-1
TGCAGCGTTGAGAGACCTGGAACAAACGACACTGAAGCTTTCTTT
CSVERPGTNDTEAFF
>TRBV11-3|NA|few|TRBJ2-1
TGTGCCAGCAGCCATCGTGCGACAGGTTTGGGCCGGGCTGAGCAGTTCTTC
CASSHRATGLGRAEQFF
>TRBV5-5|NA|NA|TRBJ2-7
TGTGCCAGCAGCTTGGTTGGCAGGGTCCACGAGCAGTACTTC
CASSLVGRVHEQYF
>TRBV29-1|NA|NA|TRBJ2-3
TGCAGCGTCCGGGACTGGAAAGATACGCAGTATTTT
CSVRDWKDTQYF
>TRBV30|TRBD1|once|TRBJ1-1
TGTGCCTGGAATCGACAGGGACCCGAAGCTTTCTTT
CAWNRQGPEAFF
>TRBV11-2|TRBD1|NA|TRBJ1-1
TGTGCCAGCAGCTCCCCAAGCATGGCAGGGGGAGTGAACACTGAAGCTTTCTTT
CASSSPSMAGGVNTEAFF
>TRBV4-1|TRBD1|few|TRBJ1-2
TGCGCCAGCAGCTATAGACAGGGTTCATTGGATGGCTACACCTTC
CASSYRQGSLDGYTF
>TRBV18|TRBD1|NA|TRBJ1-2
TGTGCCAGCTCACCAGTGGGACAGGGACATGGCTACACCTTC
CASSPVGQGHGYTF
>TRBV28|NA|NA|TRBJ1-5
TGTGCCAGCAGTTTGGGTGGGGCAGGCAATCAGCCCCAGCATTTT
CASSLGGAGNQPQHF
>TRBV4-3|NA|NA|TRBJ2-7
TGCGCCAGCAGCCAAGGGACTTGGGGACACTACGAGCAGTACTTC
CASSQGTWGHYEQYF
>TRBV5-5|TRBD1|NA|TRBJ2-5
TGTGCCAGCAGCCGGGGACAGCAAGAGACCCAGTACTTC
CASSRGQQETQYF
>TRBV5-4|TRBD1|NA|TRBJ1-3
TGTGCCAGCAGCTTGGACCCAGGGGGAGGAAACACCATATATTTT
CASSLDPGGGNTIYF
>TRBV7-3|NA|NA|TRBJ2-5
TGTGCCAGCAGCTCGGGACGGACCCAAGAGACCCAGTACTTC
CASSSGRTQETQYF
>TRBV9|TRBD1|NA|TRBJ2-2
TGTGCCAGCAGCCGTAGGTTCCAGGGGGTTTTCACCGGGGAGCTGTTTTTT
CASSRRFQGVFTGELFF